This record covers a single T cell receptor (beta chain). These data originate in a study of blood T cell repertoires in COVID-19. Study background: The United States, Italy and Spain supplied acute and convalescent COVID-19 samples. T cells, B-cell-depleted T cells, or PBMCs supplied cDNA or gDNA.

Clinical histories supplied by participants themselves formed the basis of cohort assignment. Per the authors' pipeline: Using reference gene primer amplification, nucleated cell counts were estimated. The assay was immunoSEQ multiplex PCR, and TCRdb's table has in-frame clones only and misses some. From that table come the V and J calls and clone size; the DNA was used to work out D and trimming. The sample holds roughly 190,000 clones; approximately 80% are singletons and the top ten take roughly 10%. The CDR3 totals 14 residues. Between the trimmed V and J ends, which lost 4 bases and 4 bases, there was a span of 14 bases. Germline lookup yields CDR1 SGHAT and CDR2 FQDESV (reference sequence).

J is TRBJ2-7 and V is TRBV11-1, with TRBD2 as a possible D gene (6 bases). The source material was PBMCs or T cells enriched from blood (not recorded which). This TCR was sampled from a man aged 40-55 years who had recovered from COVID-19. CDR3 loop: CASSSRLAPYEQYF. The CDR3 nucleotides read TGTGCCAGCAGCTCCCGGCTAGCGCCTTACGAGCAGTACTTC. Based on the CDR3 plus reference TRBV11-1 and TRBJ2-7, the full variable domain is EAEVAQSPRYKITEKSQAVAFWCDPISGHATLYWYRQILGQGPELLVQFQDESVVDDSQLPKDRFSAERLKGVDSTLKIQPAELGDSAMYLCASSSRLAPYEQYFGPGTRLTVT.